This entry lists 27 T cell receptor beta chains sequenced from one sample in a study of early T cells in non-severe SARS-CoV-2 infection (dated by TCRdb to the early 2020s). The library relied on 5' RACE. The listed sequencing device is NextSeq 500. TCRdb redid the processing of the public reads, applying fastp at Q25 and MiXCR, and retained in-frame beta chains. Duplicate CDR3 protein sequences are folded into a single record with the most common DNA and genes. The sample data list about 80,000 distinct CDR3 sequences, and about 12% of these were observed just once. The top ten hold 2.6% of the sample. Sequencing used whole blood. All receptors come from an adult who was a healthcare worker with PCR-confirmed SARS-CoV-2 infection or an uninfected control (not recorded which).

The rearrangement joins TRBV29-1 to TRBJ2-7; D unclear. CDR1 is SQVTM and CDR2 is ANQGSEA in the germline V gene. This CDR3 region has 14 residues. V was pared by 1 base and J by 7 bases, with 17 bases between. In DNA, the CDR3 is TGCAGCGTTGAAGGGGGAAGAGGTGGTAGGGAGCAGTACTTC. This gives the protein CSVEGGRGGREQYF.

This clonotype was observed a few times. The chain carries TRBV10-3 and TRBJ1-1; 7 bases match TRBD1. Germline assignment: CDR1 ENHRY and CDR2 SYGVKD. V was clipped by 11 bases and J by 0 bases; unmatched bases: 6. The CDR3 contains 13 residues. CDR3 bases: TGTGCCTCCTGGGACAGCCTGAACACTGAAGCTTTCTTT. Its translation: CASWDSLNTEAFF.

V usage is TRBV7-9 and J usage is TRBJ2-2; the D is unclear. The CDR3 is 12 amino acids. The V gene's germline CDR1 is SEHNR and CDR2 FQNEAQ (reference sequence). Trimming took off 6 bases at V and 3 bases at J, with 5 bases between the two ends. The CDR3 is CASSTYTGELFF. The CDR3 bases are TGTGCCAGCAGTACATACACCGGGGAGCTGTTTTTT.

A few counts support this clonotype. The rearrangement links TRBV29-1 to TRBJ2-5; 10 bases align to TRBD1. J lost 5 bases, V lost 7 bases, and 7 bases had no gene match. Germline CDR1 and CDR2: SQVTM and ANQGSEA. CDR3 length: 13 residues. The CDR3 nucleotides read TGCAGCGCCGGACAGGGGGTAAGGGAGACCCAGTACTTC. This encodes CSAGQGVRETQYF. Looking up the rest from reference TRBV29-1 and TRBJ2-5 gives the full variable domain: SAVISQKPSRDICQRGTSLTIQCQVDSQVTMMFWYRQQPGQSLTLIATANQGSEATYESGFVIDKFPISRPNLTFSTLTVSNMSPEDSSIYLCSAGQGVRETQYFGPGTRLLVL.

This clonotype came up a few times. The DNA is omitted, as the CDR3 cannot be located on it reliably, and the CDR3 follows TCRdb's listing. V and J are TRBV12-5 and TRBJ1-2. Termini included, the CDR3 measures 14 amino acids. CDR1 is LGHNT, CDR2 FRNRAP, per germline. The chain's CDR3 is CASGLAQAAYGYTF.

This clonotype showed up many times. This sequence joins TRBV12-3 or TRBV12-4 and TRBJ1-2; D gene uncertain. Trimming removed 3 bases at V and 8 bases at J, with 7 bases between. CDR3 length equals 11 residues. The CDR3, as DNA: TGTGCCAGCAGTTTTAGGGAAGGCTACACCTTC. It encodes CASSFREGYTF.

This clonotype was counted at least ten times. V gene TRBV20-1 combines with J gene TRBJ2-7; 8 nucleotides align to TRBD2. The length of the CDR3 is 14 residues. Germline V gene lookup returns CDR1 DFQATT and CDR2 SNEGSKA (reference sequence). The V and J ends lost 1 base and 5 bases, in that order; junction bases with no gene match: 7. CDR3 amino acids: CSARAPGGGHEQYF. CDR3 sequence (DNA): TGCAGTGCTAGAGCCCCGGGAGGGGGTCACGAGCAGTACTTC.

Worth noting for this clonotype: One end of the junction varies from germline; a read error may be responsible. The chain has TRBV7-9 and TRBJ2-7, with 10 positions matching TRBD2. The CDR3 consists of 15 residues. CDR1 and CDR2 (germline): SEHNR, FQNEAQ (reference sequence). In DNA form, the CDR3 reads TGTACCAGCAGTTACGGGACTAGCGAATTGGGGGAGCAGTACTTC. Its translation: CTSSYGTSELGEQYF.

The CDR3 loop is CASSNGLAAREQYF. The DNA of the CDR3 is TGTGCCAGCAGCAACGGACTAGCGGCGAGAGAGCAGTACTTC. The chain combines TRBV5-4 with TRBJ2-7, with TRBD2 identical over 10 bases. The germline gives CDR1 SGHNT, CDR2 YYREEE (reference sequence). J was trimmed by 7 bases and V by 4 bases; bases with no gene match: 8. The CDR3 runs 14 residues.

The chain uses TRBV20-1 and TRBJ2-1; TRBD1 might be the D (5 bases). The V end was cut by 1 base, the J end by 4 bases, with 14 bases between. The CDR3 covers 15 residues. The germline V gene has CDR1 DFQATT and CDR2 SNEGSKA (reference sequence). The CDR3 is CSARVAGHIYNEQFF. The CDR3 DNA reads TGCAGTGCTAGAGTGGCTGGACACATATACAATGAGCAGTTCTTC.

This clonotype was seen only a few times. The CDR3 loop reads CASSEVRGANVLTF. CDR3 nucleotide sequence: TGTGCCAGCAGTGAAGTTCGCGGGGCCAACGTCCTGACTTTC. The chain uses TRBV2 and TRBJ2-6; D gene ambiguous. V was pared by 1 base and J by 4 bases, with 5 bases between. The V gene's germline CDR1 is SNHLY and CDR2 FYNNEI. This CDR3 has 14 residues.

For the CDR3, the DNA is TGCAGCGTTCGGACAGGGGAAAATGGCTACACCTTC. Amino acids: CSVRTGENGYTF. The chain uses TRBV29-1 and TRBJ1-2, with 9 bases fitting TRBD1. CDR1 and CDR2 from the germline V gene are SQVTM and ANQGSEA. The CDR3 has 12 amino acids. The ends lost 5 bases at V and 6 bases at J; junction bases unmatched: 4.

This clonotype was seen repeatedly, ten times or more. J is TRBJ2-7 and V is TRBV6-5, with unresolved D. Germline V lookup: CDR1 MNHEY, CDR2 SVGAGI. The V end was cut by 0 bases, the J end by 3 bases, with 6 bases between. The CDR3 contains 13 residues. Here the CDR3 DNA reads TGTGCCAGCAGTTACTCGATCGGCTACGAGCAGTACTTC. Translation: CASSYSIGYEQYF.

This clonotype has only a few counts. The rearrangement uses TRBV5-1 and TRBJ2-1; maybe TRBD2 (5 bases). The CDR3 totals 12 residues. Trimming took 3 bases from V and 6 from J, leaving 7 bases between them. Germline loops: CDR1 SGHRS, CDR2 YFSETQ. As DNA, the CDR3 is TGCGCCAGCAGCTCTAGCCTCAATGAGCAGTTCTTC. Amino acids: CASSSSLNEQFF.

This clonotype was picked up many times. The chain joins TRBV12-3 or TRBV12-4 to TRBJ1-1; D might be TRBD1 (5 bases). The V end lost 10 bases, the J end lost 1 base, and 22 bases lay between the germline ends. The CDR3 runs to 16 residues. The chain's CDR3 is CATSSGVGFRNTEAFF. Written as DNA, the CDR3 is TGTGCCACCTCGTCGGGGGTTGGTTTTAGGAACACTGAAGCTTTCTTT.

This clonotype occurred many times. V and J are TRBV12-3 or TRBV12-4 and TRBJ2-1; TRBD2 agrees at 15 bases. The CDR3 totals 15 residues. V was pared by 7 bases and J by 10 bases, with 8 bases of the junction left unmatched. The CDR3 sequence is CASTSGLAGGEEQFF. The CDR3 bases are TGTGCCAGCACCTCGGGACTAGCGGGGGGAGAAGAGCAGTTCTTC.

The chain employs TRBV12-3 or TRBV12-4 and TRBJ2-7, with D maybe TRBD1 (5 bases). CDR3 size: 14 residues. V was pared by 6 bases and J by 2 bases, with 14 bases between. DNA of the CDR3: TGTGCCAGCAGCCGTCAGGGATTCGCCTACGAGCAGTACTTC. The encoded protein is CASSRQGFAYEQYF.

This clonotype turned up a few times. The gene calls are TRBV18 and TRBJ1-4, with D hard to call. The germline V and J ends were trimmed by 3 bases and 8 bases, with 7 bases remaining between them. Germline V gives CDR1 KGHSH, CDR2 LQKENI. The CDR3 is made up of 12 amino acids. The CDR3 spells CASSPPGEKLFF. CDR3 DNA sequence: TGTGCCAGCTCACCTCCTGGGGAAAAACTGTTTTTT.

This clonotype appeared many times. The CDR3 loop is CASSPGYRDAGGETQYF. The CDR3 DNA follows: TGTGCCAGCAGCCCAGGATACCGGGACGCTGGGGGAGAGACCCAGTACTTC. The chain combines TRBV7-3 with TRBJ2-5; D tentatively reads TRBD1 or TRBD2 (5 bases each). In germline, CDR1 is SGHTA, CDR2 FQGTGA. The V end lost 5 bases, the J end lost 4 bases, and 23 bases lay between the germline ends. This CDR3 contains 17 residues.

In this sample, this clonotype turned up a few times. V is TRBV29-1 and J is TRBJ2-3; tentative D call: TRBD2 (5 bases). V was trimmed by 7 bases and J by 4 bases, leaving 12 bases between them. Germline lookup yields CDR1 SQVTM and CDR2 ANQGSEA. CDR3 length: 12 amino acids. The CDR3 is CSAWTGADTQYF. CDR3 in DNA: TGCAGCGCCTGGACTGGGGCAGATACGCAGTATTTT.

The rearrangement uses TRBV10-2 and TRBJ2-7, with 7 bases fitting TRBD2. The CDR3 length is 14 residues. The germline V gene encodes CDR1 WSHSY and CDR2 SAAADI. Trimming at V came to 0 bases and at J to 4 bases, leaving 3 bases not matched to a gene. The CDR3: CASSESRDYYEQYF. The CDR3 DNA is TGCGCCAGCAGTGAGTCCCGGGACTATTACGAGCAGTACTTC.

This clonotype was detected only a few times. J is TRBJ2-7 and V is TRBV11-2; no definite D call. The CDR3 spans 14 residues. CDR1 SGHAT and CDR2 FQNNGV come from the germline V gene. Trimming stripped 4 bases from V and 2 bases from J, with 12 bases between. DNA for the CDR3: TGTGCCAGCAGCTACCCCGGAGAGGCCTACGAGCAGTACTTC. Residues: CASSYPGEAYEQYF.

V usage is TRBV11-2 and J usage is TRBJ2-7, with no clear D. V was pared by 5 bases and J by 3 bases, with 5 bases between. The CDR3 length is 11 residues. CDR1 and CDR2 from the germline V gene are SGHAT and FQNNGV. CDR3 DNA sequence: TGTGCCAGCAGCCACTACTACGAGCAGTACTTC. Amino acid sequence: CASSHYYEQYF.

The chain joins TRBV3-1 to TRBJ1-2; D gene unclear. The CDR3 extends over 13 amino acids. The germline V and J ends were trimmed by 3 bases and 3 bases, with 8 bases remaining between them. The germline gives CDR1 LGHDT, CDR2 YNNKEL (reference sequence). CDR3 nucleotides: TGTGCCAGCAGCCAGGTCCCCGACTATGGCTACACCTTC. Protein sequence: CASSQVPDYGYTF. Variable domain in full (rest from reference TRBV3-1 and TRBJ1-2): DTAVSQTPKYLVTQMGNDKSIKCEQNLGHDTMYWYKQDSKKFLKIMFSYNNKELIINETVPNRFSPKSPDKAHLNLHINSLELGDSAVYFCASSQVPDYGYTFGSGTRLTVV.

Notes on this clonotype: A much larger clone lies a single base off, so this may be a read error. The J gene is TRBJ1-2, the V gene TRBV6-5; D might be TRBD1 (5 bases). The germline CDR1 and CDR2 sequences are MNHEY and SVGAGI. The CDR3 length is 14 residues. V gave up 6 bases and J gave up 5 bases, with 16 bases separating them. CDR3 bases: TGTGCCAGCAGAGGCCAAAGACAGCCTTATGGCTACACCTTC. Its protein product is CASRGQRQPYGYTF.

This clonotype was observed a handful of times. The rearrangement joins TRBV7-8 to TRBJ2-7, with a tentative D call TRBD1 (5 bases). This CDR3 contains 13 residues. Trimming pared 5 bases from V and 2 bases from J, leaving 10 bases between. Per germline, CDR1 SGHVS and CDR2 FQNEAQ. The DNA for the CDR3 is TGTGCCAGCAGCGTTGACAGAACCTACGAGCAGTACTTC. Protein sequence: CASSVDRTYEQYF.

This clonotype was found a few times. This chain joins TRBV28 and TRBJ2-7; D is ambiguous. There are 13 residues in the CDR3. The V gene's germline CDR1 is MDHEN and CDR2 SYDVKM. The germline V and J ends were trimmed by 6 bases and 2 bases, with 11 bases remaining between them. Here the CDR3 DNA reads TGTGCCAGCAGCCCGGGCCCGGCCTACGAGCAGTACTTC. It translates to CASSPGPAYEQYF.